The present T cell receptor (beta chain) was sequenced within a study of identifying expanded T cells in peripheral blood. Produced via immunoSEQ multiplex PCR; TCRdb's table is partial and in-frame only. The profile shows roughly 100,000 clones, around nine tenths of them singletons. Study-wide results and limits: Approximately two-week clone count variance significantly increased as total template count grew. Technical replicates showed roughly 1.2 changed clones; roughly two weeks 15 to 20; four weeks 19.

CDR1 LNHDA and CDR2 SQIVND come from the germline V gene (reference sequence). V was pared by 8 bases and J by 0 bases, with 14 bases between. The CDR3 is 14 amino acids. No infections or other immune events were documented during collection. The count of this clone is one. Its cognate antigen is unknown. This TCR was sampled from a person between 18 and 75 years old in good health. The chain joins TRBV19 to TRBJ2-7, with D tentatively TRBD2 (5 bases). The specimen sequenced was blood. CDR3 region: CASSRGPPSYEQYF. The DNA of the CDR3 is TGTGCCAGTTCCCGGGGTCCACCCTCCTACGAGCAGTACTTC.